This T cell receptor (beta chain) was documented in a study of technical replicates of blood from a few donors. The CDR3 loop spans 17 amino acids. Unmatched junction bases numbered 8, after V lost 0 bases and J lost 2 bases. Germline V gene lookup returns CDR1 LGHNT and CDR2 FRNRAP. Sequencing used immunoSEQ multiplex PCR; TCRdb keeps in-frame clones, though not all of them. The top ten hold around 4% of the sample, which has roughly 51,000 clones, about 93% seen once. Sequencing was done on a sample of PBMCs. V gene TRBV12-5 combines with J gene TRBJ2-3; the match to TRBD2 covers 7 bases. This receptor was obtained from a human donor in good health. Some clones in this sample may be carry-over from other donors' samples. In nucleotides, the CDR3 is TGTGCTAGTGGTTTGGTCGTTCGGGGGGTGATCACAGATACGCAGTATTTT. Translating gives CASGLVVRGVITDTQYF.